These 16 T cell receptor beta chains came from one sample sequenced in a study of alternative splicing in chronic myeloid leukemia remission. Each library started from 1 ug total RNA with poly-A enrichment. Using the bulk RNA-seq reads, TCRdb records one entry per CDR3 protein without DNA. Seen here are about 740 distinct CDR3 sequences, approximately 97% observed once, and the top ten hold roughly 4%. The time point was: chronic-phase CML before TKI therapy (screening/day 1). Source: PBMCs or total blood leukocytes (not recorded which), taken at diagnosis. Source of these receptors: an adult with chronic myeloid leukemia.

This clonotype was recorded only once. This sequence joins TRBV6-5 and TRBJ1-1. The CDR3 sequence is 13 residues long. CDR1 is MNHEY, CDR2 SVGAGI, per germline. CDR3 protein: CASMFDGTTEAFF.

The rearrangement links TRBV2 to TRBJ2-1; without DNA, the TCRdb call of TRBD1 cannot be checked. This CDR3 region has 11 residues. In germline, CDR1 is SNHLY, CDR2 FYNNEI. CDR3 in amino acids: CASSQWGEQFF.

The chain carries TRBV7-3 and TRBJ2-3; TCRdb picks TRBD2, but there is no DNA to check that call. CDR1 is SGHTA and CDR2 is FQGTGA in the germline V gene. The CDR3 has 15 residues. CDR3 amino acids: CASSLMREGRDTQYF.

The J gene is TRBJ1-1, the V gene TRBV7-6; TCRdb's D call of TRBD1 is untestable without DNA. Germline CDR1 SGHVS, CDR2 FNYEAQ. This CDR3 region has 18 residues. CDR3 residues: CASSLGTGGAELNTEAFF.

CDR3 sequence: CASTEDRAYKPQHF. The chain is built from TRBV6-1 and TRBJ1-5; TCRdb returns TRBD1, unconfirmable since there is no DNA. This CDR3 comprises 14 residues. From germline, CDR1 is MNHNS and CDR2 SASEGT.

CDR3: CASSYSQGQGRTEAFF. The V gene is TRBV6-5, the J gene TRBJ1-1. The germline CDR1 and CDR2 sequences are MNHEY and SVGAGI. This CDR3 region has 16 residues.

J is TRBJ1-1 and V is TRBV20-1. Germline V gene sequence: CDR1 DFQATT, CDR2 SNEGSKA (reference sequence). The length of the CDR3 is 15 residues. The CDR3 reads CSAREWEAPNTEAFF.

V gene TRBV29-1 combines with J gene TRBJ2-6; TCRdb names TRBD2, which stays unverified in the absence of DNA. CDR1 is SQVTM and CDR2 is ANQGSEA in the germline V gene. This CDR3 contains 15 residues. This CDR3 reads CSVLMTGAGANVLTF.

This chain uses TRBV19 with TRBJ2-7; TCRdb designates TRBD2, a call that cannot be tested without DNA. The CDR3 totals 14 residues. CDR1 is LNHDA, CDR2 SQIVND, per germline (reference sequence). The chain's CDR3 is CASSIHGRAVEQYF.

The rearrangement links TRBV4-3 to TRBJ1-2. Germline V gene data show CDR1 as LGHNA and CDR2 as YSLEER. The CDR3 is 15 amino acids. CDR3 sequence: CASSPNSLPYYGYTF.

The chain links TRBV18 to TRBJ2-1; TCRdb picks TRBD2, but there is no DNA to check that call. CDR1 and CDR2 (germline): KGHSH, LQKENI. The CDR3 totals 15 residues. The CDR3 is CASSPATAIMDEQFF.

This chain joins TRBV5-1 and TRBJ2-3. This CDR3 is 15 amino acids long. Per germline, CDR1 SGHRS and CDR2 YFSETQ. This CDR3 reads CASSLSVGRTDTQYF.

The chain employs TRBV7-9 and TRBJ2-3. CDR1 and CDR2 from the germline V gene are SEHNR and FQNEAQ (reference sequence). CDR3 length: 11 residues. This CDR3 reads CASSSTDTQYF.

The J gene is TRBJ2-3, the V gene TRBV7-8; no DNA is available, so the TRBD2 call from TCRdb remains unchecked. CDR3 length: 17 amino acids. Looked up from germline, CDR1 is SGHVS and CDR2 is FQNEAQ. The CDR3 spells CASSLRTGPSNRWTQYF.

The chain links TRBV23-1 to TRBJ1-1. TRBV23-1 is an ORF, and what it does is uncertain. There are 13 residues in the CDR3. CDR3: CASSQALPREAFF.

The J gene is TRBJ1-1, the V gene TRBV5-1. CDR1 and CDR2 from the germline V gene are SGHRS and YFSETQ. CDR3 length equals 15 residues. The CDR3: CASSLERIPNTEAFF.